Listed below are T cell receptor beta chains from one sample, sequenced in a study of T cells in narcolepsy. Repertoires were generated with immunoSEQ multiplex PCR, while TCRdb's copy carries only in-frame clones and drops some. The sample holds 25,000 to 35,000 clones; roughly four fifths are singletons and the top ten take 2.6%. The sequenced material came from CD45RA- memory CD4+ T cells from PBMCs. The receptors here all came from a human donor with narcolepsy. Both conserved end residues are part of each CDR3.

CDR3,V
CASSHFRTAFSYEQYF,TRBV5-6
CASSLSLRTYSGANVLTF,TRBV27
CASSSPGGVSTDTQYF,TRBV5-4
CASRETTRSGTEAFF,TRBV5-1
CASATPPAYNEQFF,TRBV19
CASSLRIGQGRQETQYF,TRBV7-2
CASSAGGAGGFYNSPLHF,TRBV9
CARPAGGPGETQYF,TRBV2
CASSFLGLSSYNSPLHF,TRBV5-8
CASSATGGTDTQYF,TRBV2
CASSLAATGGYGYTF,TRBV7-9
CASSKGQGAGTEAFF,TRBV21-1
CASTAGAVTEAFF,TRBV6-1
CASSYGDSRSGELFF,TRBV11-3
CASRVESGASYNSPLHF,TRBV5-1
CASSLSGLDTDTQYF,TRBV7-9
CASQGGRSSYEQYF,TRBV7-9
CASSLGSGGYEQYF,TRBV7-9
CAWSATGLELFF,TRBV30
CASSQDRLAKNIQYF,TRBV4-3
CASSVAGTSNEKLFF,TRBV9
CASSLAGGYTF,TRBV7-9
CASSRQGMGDNSPLHF,TRBV19
CASSISLDRYEAFF,TRBV19
CASSMGTGGTEAFF,TRBV19
CASSPGLLTYEQYF,TRBV18